Below, 31 T cell receptor beta chains from the same sample are listed, as sequenced in a study of T cells after yellow fever vaccination. TCRdb processed the 5' RACE reads anew with MiXCR; each CDR3 protein has one entry. The table shows a few hundred thousand distinct CDR3 sequences, with roughly 8.3% occurring only once. The source was PBMCs, collected about 49 days after the first yellow fever vaccination. The receptors derive from a man between 18 and 29 years old who received the YFV17D yellow fever vaccine.

This clonotype was seen more than once but under ten times. The chain combines TRBV2 with TRBJ1-2; D is ambiguous. V lost 8 bases and J lost 2, with 18 bases in between. The CDR3 is 15 amino acids. Germline CDR1 is SNHLY and CDR2 is FYNNEI. Here the CDR3 DNA reads TGTGCCAGCGCGTTTAAGAGGGTTTCGAACTATGGCTACACCTTC. It yields the protein CASAFKRVSNYGYTF.

The V gene is TRBV19, the J gene TRBJ2-1, with 10 bases aligning to TRBD1. With 2 bases clipped from V and 2 bases from J, the junction kept 3 bases outside the gene matches. Looked up from germline, CDR1 is LNHDA and CDR2 is SQIVND (reference sequence). This CDR3 is built from 16 residues. The CDR3 region has the DNA TGTGCCAGTAGTATATCGACAGGGGGCACCTACAATGAGCAGTTCTTC. Its protein is CASSISTGGTYNEQFF. The variable domain in full, completed from reference TRBV19 and TRBJ2-1, reads DGGITQSPKYLFRKEGQNVTLSCEQNLNHDAMYWYRQDPGQGLRLIYYSQIVNDFQKGDIAEGYSVSREKKESFPLTVTSAQKNPTAFYLCASSISTGGTYNEQFFGPGTRLTVL.

V usage is TRBV6-1 and J usage is TRBJ2-5; D might be TRBD2 (7 bases). V was cut by 5 bases and J by 5 bases, with 21 bases left in between. This CDR3 has 16 amino acids. Germline V CDR1 and CDR2: MNHNS, SASEGT. For the CDR3, the DNA is TGTGCCAGCAGTAGGGGGGGGGTGAAACTTAGGGAGACCCAGTACTTC. This sequence encodes CASSRGGVKLRETQYF.

The genes are TRBV13 and TRBJ2-3; D possibly corresponds to TRBD2 (5 bases). The CDR3 runs 14 residues. The V gene lost 4 bases and the J gene lost 2 bases, with 10 bases spanning the gap. Germline V lookup: CDR1 PRHDT, CDR2 FYEKMQ (reference sequence). CDR3 coding DNA: TGTGCCAGCAGCTCCGTCCGGGACACAGATACGCAGTATTTT. Protein: CASSSVRDTDTQYF.

There are a few counts of this clonotype. This rearrangement joins TRBV4-2 to TRBJ1-5, with TRBD1 matching over 10 bases. The V segment lost 4 bases and the J segment 9 bases; nucleotides outside the gene matches: 12. Germline V gives CDR1 LGHNA, CDR2 YNFKEQ. The CDR3 has 16 amino acids. CDR3 protein: CASSPLGQGTPGPQHF. The CDR3 bases are TGTGCCAGCAGCCCGCTGGGACAGGGGACCCCCGGGCCCCAGCATTTT.

V is TRBV18 and J is TRBJ1-2; D uncertain. CDR3 length: 13 amino acids. With 8 bases removed from V and 3 bases from J, the gap between germline ends came to 13 bases. Per the germline V gene, CDR1 is KGHSH and CDR2 is LQKENI. The CDR3 DNA sequence: TGTGCCAGCGAACCTTCAACTTACTATGGCTACACCTTC. Protein: CASEPSTYYGYTF. Combining the CDR3 with reference TRBV18 and TRBJ1-2 gives the whole variable domain NAGVMQNPRHLVRRRGQEARLRCSPMKGHSHVYWYRQLPEEGLKFMVYLQKENIIDESGMPKERFSAEFPKEGPSILRIQQVVRGDSAAYFCASEPSTYYGYTFGSGTRLTVV.

The chain is built from TRBV14 and TRBJ1-2; D is unresolved. Deletions cut 6 bases from V and 5 bases from J, with 19 bases between. The germline gives CDR1 SGHDN, CDR2 FVKESK. This CDR3 comprises 15 residues. The CDR3 loop is CASSDHFPGTYGYTF. The CDR3 DNA is TGTGCCAGCAGTGACCATTTTCCCGGAACATATGGCTACACCTTC.

This clonotype has only a few counts. This chain links TRBV6-2 or TRBV6-3 with TRBJ1-1; D remains unclear. V shed 2 bases and J shed 8 bases, with 15 bases lying between them. Germline V gives CDR1 MNHEY, CDR2 SVGEGT. The CDR3 loop spans 14 amino acids. CDR3 DNA sequence: TGTGCCAGCAGTTACGCCACGGTTATTGCCGAAGCTTTCTTT. It translates to CASSYATVIAEAFF.

The chain is built from TRBV7-2 and TRBJ1-1; TRBD1 might be the D (6 bases). The CDR3 spans 13 residues. V lost 10 bases and J 1 base, leaving 13 bases between the germline ends. Germline loops: CDR1 SGHTA, CDR2 FQGNSA. The CDR3 spells CATAVQGNTEAFF. The DNA of the CDR3 is TGTGCCACCGCTGTACAGGGGAACACTGAAGCTTTCTTT.

This clonotype was seen many times. The genes are TRBV7-2 and TRBJ2-5, with TRBD1 matching over 7 bases. There are 15 residues in the CDR3. After removal of 5 bases from V and 7 bases from J, the junction contained 13 bases not matched to a gene. Germline values: CDR1 SGHTA, CDR2 FQGNSA. For the CDR3, the DNA is TGTGCCAGCAGCCCGTCCCGGACAGGTCCAGGGACCCAGTACTTC. Amino acids: CASSPSRTGPGTQYF.

The chain employs TRBV6-1 and TRBJ2-2, with D perhaps TRBD1 (6 bases). Germline CDR1 is MNHNS and CDR2 is SASEGT. This CDR3 has 14 residues. V was shortened by 6 bases and J by 0 bases, with 8 bases between the two germline ends. In DNA, the CDR3 is TGTGCCAGCAGCAAGGGGGCGAACACCGGGGAGCTGTTTTTT. This codes for CASSKGANTGELFF.

The chain carries TRBV3-1 and TRBJ1-1, with a weak D call TRBD1 (5 bases). This CDR3 has 14 residues. Trimming left V 3 bases short and J 6 bases short, with 14 bases between. The germline V gene encodes CDR1 LGHDT and CDR2 YNNKEL (reference sequence). For the CDR3, the DNA is TGTGCCAGCAGCCAGCTCCAGGGTTGGTCTGAAGCTTTCTTT. Translated, it gives CASSQLQGWSEAFF.

This clonotype occurred many times. J is TRBJ2-1 and V is TRBV6-2 or TRBV6-3, with TRBD2 identical over 10 bases. V was clipped by 8 bases and J by 5 bases; unmatched bases: 3. The CDR3 runs 13 residues. From germline, CDR1 is MNHEY and CDR2 SVGEGT. CDR3 nucleotide sequence: TGTGCCAGCCTGGGACTAGCGAACAATGAGCAGTTCTTC. Protein product: CASLGLANNEQFF.

The table lists this clonotype with a few counts. CDR3 in amino acids: CASRTYKGLNTEAFF. CDR3 in DNA: TGTGCCAGCAGGACGTACAAGGGACTGAACACTGAAGCTTTCTTT. The chain links TRBV6-5 to TRBJ1-1; maybe TRBD1 (5 bases). V dropped 6 bases and J dropped 0 bases, with 14 bases sitting between them. In germline, CDR1 is MNHEY, CDR2 SVGAGI. The CDR3 runs 15 residues.

DNA for the CDR3: TGTGCCAGCAGCTTAACACCCTCCCAAGAGACCCAGTACTTC. Protein: CASSLTPSQETQYF. The J gene is TRBJ2-5, the V gene TRBV5-4; D not certain. V was shortened by 2 bases and J by 1 base, with 9 bases between the two germline ends. The length of the CDR3 is 14 residues. Germline CDR1 and CDR2: SGHNT and YYREEE (reference sequence).

The chain combines TRBV9 with TRBJ1-2; D ambiguous. Germline V gives CDR1 SGDLS, CDR2 YYNGEE. V dropped 4 bases and J dropped 0 bases, with 7 bases sitting between them. The CDR3 length is 13 residues. CDR3 residues: CASSQIANYGYTF. In nucleotides, the CDR3 is TGTGCCAGCAGCCAGATAGCTAACTATGGCTACACCTTC.

This clonotype was detected only a few times. The chain combines TRBV4-3 with TRBJ2-2; D ambiguous. The V end was cut by 0 bases, the J end by 0 bases, with 11 bases between. The CDR3 runs 17 residues. From germline, CDR1 is LGHNA and CDR2 YSLEER. The CDR3 DNA reads as TGCGCCAGCAGCCAAGATTACCTCGCAGCGAACACCGGGGAGCTGTTTTTT. The encoded protein is CASSQDYLAANTGELFF.

This clonotype has a count of ten or more. The chain joins TRBV6-5 to TRBJ1-5; no reliable D call. This CDR3 has 13 residues. The V and J ends lost 8 bases and 1 base respectively, with 9 bases between them. Germline assignment: CDR1 MNHEY and CDR2 SVGAGI. In nucleotides, the CDR3 is TGTGCCAGCCAGGTCCGCAGCAATCAGCCCCAGCATTTT. Protein sequence: CASQVRSNQPQHF.

This clonotype was seen repeatedly, ten times or more. The gene calls are TRBV5-1 and TRBJ1-5; D remains ambiguous. Germline CDR1 is SGHRS and CDR2 is YFSETQ. V lost 0 bases and J lost 0, with 10 bases in between. CDR3 length: 16 residues. The CDR3 loop is CASSLERSYSNQPQHF. CDR3 nucleotide sequence: TGCGCCAGCAGCTTGGAACGGAGCTATAGCAATCAGCCCCAGCATTTT.

This clonotype was seen only a few times. The V call is TRBV12-3 or TRBV12-4, the J call TRBJ2-3, with D unclear. The CDR3 runs to 15 residues. Between the trimmed V and J ends, which lost 3 bases and 5 bases, there was a span of 15 bases. CDR3 DNA: TGTGCCAGCAGTTTGACGGCAAATCGGAAAGATACGCAGTATTTT. This translates into CASSLTANRKDTQYF.

This chain joins TRBV24-1 and TRBJ2-2; TRBD2 matches 11 bases. J gave up 5 bases and V 9 bases, and 4 bases lay outside the gene matches. The CDR3 contains 14 residues. Germline CDR1 reads KGHDR; CDR2 reads SFDVKD. The chain's CDR3 is CATGTSGRTGELFF. DNA of the CDR3: TGTGCCACCGGGACTAGCGGAAGAACCGGGGAGCTGTTTTTT.

This clonotype was counted between two and nine times. The chain carries TRBV27 and TRBJ1-6; TRBD1 is a possible D gene (5 bases). Trimming stripped 2 bases from V and 6 bases from J, with 14 bases between. This CDR3 contains 16 residues. The germline gives CDR1 MNHEY, CDR2 SMNVEV (reference sequence). CDR3 bases: TGTGCCAGCAGTTTACGCTTTAAGGGACTTAATTCACCCCTCCACTTT. Translation gives CASSLRFKGLNSPLHF.

This clonotype was observed a few times. The chain carries TRBV1 and TRBJ2-5; the table's D gene call, TRBD2, was not cross checked with the DNA. TRBV1 is labeled a pseudogene. This CDR3 contains 16 residues. The CDR3: CTSSLPKGLARETQYF. The DNA of the CDR3 is TGCACCAGCAGCCTACCTAAGGGACTAGCTAGGGAGACCCAGTACTTC.

This chain uses TRBV6-1 with TRBJ1-6; 7 nucleotides agree with TRBD1. CDR1 MNHNS and CDR2 SASEGT come from the germline V gene. V lost 4 bases, J lost 7 bases, and 7 bases stayed unmatched. The CDR3 consists of 15 residues. CDR3 sequence reads: CASSATGTANSPLHF. Written as DNA, the CDR3 is TGTGCCAGCAGTGCGACCGGGACAGCAAATTCACCCCTCCACTTT.

V and J are TRBV18 and TRBJ2-1; 11 nucleotides agree with TRBD1. Looked up from germline, CDR1 is KGHSH and CDR2 is LQKENI. J lost 3 bases, V lost 3 bases, and 4 bases had no gene match. There are 16 residues in the CDR3. As DNA, the CDR3 is TGTGCCAGCTCACCCCGGGACAGGGGGTACTACAATGAGCAGTTCTTC. It specifies CASSPRDRGYYNEQFF.

This clonotype appeared many times. J is TRBJ2-7 and V is TRBV7-2; 9 bases map to TRBD1. The J segment lost 3 bases and the V segment lost 5 bases, leaving 8 bases of the junction unmatched. The CDR3 is made up of 15 amino acids. Germline V gene lookup returns CDR1 SGHTA and CDR2 FQGNSA. The CDR3 sequence is CASSPLDRGNYEQYF. The DNA of the CDR3 is TGTGCCAGCAGCCCGTTGGACAGGGGAAACTACGAGCAGTACTTC.

The V call is TRBV20-1, the J call TRBJ2-5, with 12 bases that match TRBD1. The germline gives CDR1 DFQATT, CDR2 SNEGSKA (reference sequence). J was trimmed by 4 bases and V by 6 bases; bases with no gene match: 9. The CDR3 contains 15 residues. CDR3 region: CSARGGQGAVETQYF. The CDR3, as DNA: TGCAGTGCACGCGGGGGACAGGGGGCTGTAGAGACCCAGTACTTC.

This clonotype has more than one count but fewer than ten. The V call is TRBV5-1, the J call TRBJ2-3; D is undetermined. Germline V gene sequence: CDR1 SGHRS, CDR2 YFSETQ. CDR3 length: 15 residues. Trimming removed 0 bases from V and 3 bases from J, with 11 bases in between. For the CDR3, the DNA is TGCGCCAGCAGCTTGGCCGGGCGAAGGACAGATACGCAGTATTTT. Its protein is CASSLAGRRTDTQYF.

The chain uses TRBV6-1 and TRBJ2-5; TRBD2 matches 11 bases. With 1 base clipped from V and 5 bases from J, the junction kept 6 bases outside the gene matches. The CDR3 consists of 16 residues. Germline V gene lookup returns CDR1 MNHNS and CDR2 SASEGT. Written as DNA, the CDR3 is TGTGCCAGCAGTGAAGGACTAGCGGGAACAGGGGAGACCCAGTACTTC. Translation: CASSEGLAGTGETQYF.

The gene calls are TRBV4-1 and TRBJ2-7, with a weak D call TRBD2 (6 bases). The CDR3 loop spans 13 amino acids. V was cut by 0 bases and J by 6 bases, with 9 bases left in between. Germline V gene sequence: CDR1 MGHRA, CDR2 YSYEKL. In nucleotides, the CDR3 is TGCGCCAGCAGCCAAGAGGACGGGGGCGAGCAGTACTTC. Encoded protein: CASSQEDGGEQYF.

The chain is built from TRBV7-3 and TRBJ2-5; D gene uncertain. This CDR3 spans 14 amino acids. Trimming pared 2 bases from V and 7 bases from J, leaving 14 bases between. CDR1 is SGHTA and CDR2 is FQGTGA in the germline V gene. In nucleotides, the CDR3 is TGTGCCAGCAGCTTAGACGTGTGGGATGTGACCCAGTACTTC. Its protein is CASSLDVWDVTQYF. The whole variable domain, remainder taken from reference TRBV7-3 and TRBJ2-5, is GAGVSQTPSNKVTEKGKYVELRCDPISGHTALYWYRQSLGQGPEFLIYFQGTGAADDSGLPNDRFFAVRPEGSVSTLKIQRTERGDSAVYLCASSLDVWDVTQYFGPGTRLLVL.